This TCR beta chain was sequenced in a study of response to subunit inactivated influenza vaccine. Study results and limitations: That few new T cells are recruited by each seasonal influenza vaccination was the authors' suggestion.

This clonotype came up many times. Its antigen is still unknown. Looked up from germline, CDR1 is SGHDT and CDR2 is YYEEEE. The CDR3 is made up of 14 amino acids. The V end was cut by 0 bases, the J end by 1 base, with 4 bases between. TCRdb reanalysed the RT-PCR reads using MiXCR and keeps one entry per CDR3 protein. The sample contains about 160,000 distinct CDR3 sequences, 9.5% to 13% of which appear only once. The material was non-naive T cells sorted from PBMCs, obtained about 40 days after vaccination. The receptor comes from a man aged 50 or older who received an inactivated influenza vaccine. This sequence joins TRBV5-6 and TRBJ2-2; D gene unclear. CDR3 residues: CASSLGVNTGELFF. DNA for the CDR3: TGTGCCAGCAGCTTGGGGGTGAACACCGGGGAGCTGTTTTTT.